The T cell receptor beta chain under discussion was sequenced for a study of identical twins. Findings of the study overall: For zero-insertion analyses, partial confounding could come from invariant MAIT and iNKT cells. Insertions ran lower in abundant cord blood beta clonotypes, though not in memory repertoires. It was out-of-frame TCR alpha sharing in monozygotic twins that models underestimated.

TCRdb re-called the 5' RACE reads through MiXCR, storing one row per CDR3 protein. The data show 450,000 or so distinct CDR3 sequences, 12% to 15% seen once. This clonotype was counted between two and nine times. The antigen is unknown. Germline lookup yields CDR1 MNHEY and CDR2 SMNVEV (reference sequence). The CDR3 extends over 13 amino acids. The V end was cut by 0 bases, the J end by 6 bases, with 7 bases between. These data were also filed under a second study, of yellow fever vaccine responses in identical twins.

The sequence was collected from a woman under 30 in good health. Sample: CD4+ T cells sorted from blood. This chain connects TRBV27 to TRBJ2-3; a weak D match, TRBD2 (5 bases). This chain's CDR3 is CASSLSGEDTQYF. The CDR3 DNA follows: TGTGCCAGCAGTTTATCCGGGGAGGATACGCAGTATTTT.